This TCR beta chain stems from a study of shared clonotypes between healthy human individuals (TCRdb year 2020). Broadly, across the study: A couple of women and three men aged 18 to 49 years were included in the cohort. Blood TCR repertoires of a handful of healthy adults were deeply sequenced to estimate repertoire size and the extent of clonotype sharing between individuals. Per donor, three plates each were used for CD4 naive and CD4 memory, two for CD8 naive, and one for CD8 memory. To increase sequencing depth and limit assay-specific biases, TCR repertoire library preparation and sequencing were carried out by different laboratories using diverse techniques. Between about 0.8 and 9 billion PBMCs per donor were obtained by leukapheresis. General conclusions and limits of the study: Naive subsets generally had larger estimated clonotype richness than memory subsets did. Sharing across several donors was observed for around 5% of naive CD4, 3.5% of naive CD8, about 2.3% of memory CD4, and less than 0.45% of memory CD8 clonotypes. Pairwise subsampling led to the expectation that sequencing depth would affect the degree of clonotype sharing among donors. Sampling was restricted to blood, and TCR repertoires in tissues likely differ from the TCR repertoires found in blood. Incomplete sequencing was indicated by rarefaction of sorted-subset datasets, despite the large sequencing depth. Because the study included a small number of donors, the genetic and exposure-history diversity represented was limited. Compared with non-shared clonotypes, clonotypes shared by all four sorted-subset donors had higher generation probabilities.

Cut back by 4 bases and 5 bases, the V and J ends lie 15 bases apart. Counted from cysteine to phenylalanine, this CDR3 has 14 amino acids. Just CDR3 DNA is preserved here, 42 bases in frame from base 1. As encoded in the germline V gene, CDR1 is SQVTM while CDR2 is ANQGSEA. CD8 naive samples consisted of CD45RO-negative cells that were positively selected for CCR7, yielding a CD45RA+CCR7+ population without TemRA cells. The donors were healthy, HIV-negative adults who had no recently reported acute infections or vaccinations. All donors were Caucasian adults living in Nashville, Tennessee, USA. Blood was collected by leukapheresis, and PBMCs were isolated by Ficoll-Histopaque density gradient centrifugation and then cryopreserved in liquid nitrogen vapor phase. Analytical flow cytometry was used to check the purity and quantity of every magnetically sorted T cell population. From each sorted fraction, genomic DNA was isolated and quantified by UV absorbance on a Nanodrop 2000c.

Using the deep immunoSEQ assay, TCR CDR3 regions were amplified from genomic DNA by multiplex PCR. Extracted genomic DNA from each cell subset was spread evenly across all wells of several immunoSEQ 96-well plates, with each plate serving as a replicate. Each replicate PCR for sorted subsets received about 180 ng genomic DNA, equal to about 29,000 T cell genomes. Purified libraries were quantified with a Qubit 3.0 fluorometer, sized on a Bioanalyzer 2100, and re-quantified with the KAPA Library Quantification kit. Every immunoSEQ 96-well plate was sequenced on a separate single-read 150-cycle Illumina NextSeq 550 flow cell. As for the authors' bioinformatics: Because the immunoSEQ output included only junctional sequences and no quality scores, the filtering could not be the same as the filtering used for full-length reads. To assign V/J genes and CDR3, sequences were annotated against IMGT germline references using PyIR, a Python wrapper for IgBLAST v1.9. Reads with weak V/J assignments (E-value above 1e-6), missing CDR3, stop codons, out-of-frame junctions, or ambiguous translated residues were removed. V3J clonotypes were defined as sequences sharing the same inferred V gene, J gene, and CDR3 amino acid sequence. Percentage overlap between repertoires was computed as shared unique clonotypes divided by the size of the smaller repertoire. Richness of each repertoire was evaluated using RTK rarefaction, the Chao1 estimator, and Recon v2.1 estimates of unobserved clonotypes. Generation probabilities for all TCRbeta clonotypes obtained by the gDNA method from a few donors were computed using OLGA. TCRdb obtained this table from immuneACCESS and retained in-frame rearrangements with V and J assigned. These tables miss some clones; where compared with another copy, unresolved V genes account for less than half of the shortfall, and the remainder is unexplained. Clone size and the V and J calls come from that table; the DNA yielded D and trimming. The sample has about 700,000 clones on record, just over 90% of them singletons. Jointly, the top ten make up roughly 24% of the sample.

Comments on this clone: Its target antigen remains unknown. There are no base qualities to consult, and no much larger clone falls within one base.

This receptor was obtained from a man aged 25-45 years in good health. The sequenced sample consisted of naive CD8+ T cells sorted from blood. According to the study, the label for this sample's cell subset or site signals: CD45RA+CCR7+. The V gene is TRBV29-1 and the J gene is TRBJ2-1; the D gene cannot be named for sure. The encoded CDR3 is CSVGRLGRNNEQFF. The nucleotides read TGCAGCGTTGGCCGACTTGGGCGGAACAATGAGCAGTTCTTC.